The present entry profiles one T cell receptor (beta chain) with its context. Its antigen is currently unknown. These data come from a study of cytomegalovirus exposure and HLA in healthy donors. About the study: Inside one of the first data releases sat around 77 million unique TCRs taken from HLA-typed donors.

Findings and limits, study-wide: The classifier, whose performance was assessed in both the original and validation cohorts, reportedly diagnosed cytomegalovirus status with high specificity and sensitivity.

A multiplex PCR was run with 60 Vbeta primers and 13 Jbeta primers. Repertoires were generated with immunoSEQ multiplex PCR, while TCRdb's copy carries only in-frame clones and drops some. This sample yields 250,000 or so clones, of which around 80% are seen a single time; about 8% belongs to the top ten. Trimming took off 1 base at V and 6 bases at J, with 24 bases between the two ends. The CDR3 totals 18 residues. CDR1 SGHAT and CDR2 FQNNGV come from the germline V gene. The source of this sequence is a woman aged 55 to 70 in good health and CMV-seropositive. The source material was PBMCs. This chain links TRBV11-2 with TRBJ1-2; no reliable D call. The CDR3 bases are TGTGCCAGCAGCTTAGGTTCCGGACGCAGGCCTCCGGAGGATGGCTACACCTTC. Its translation is CASSLGSGRRPPEDGYTF. Full variable domain (missing parts from reference TRBV11-2 and TRBJ1-2): EAGVAQSPRYKIIEKRQSVAFWCNPISGHATLYWYQQILGQGPKLLIQFQNNGVVDDSQLPKDRFSAERLKGVDSTLKIQPAKLEDSAVYLCASSLGSGRRPPEDGYTFGSGTRLTVV.